This T cell receptor beta chain was sequenced in a study of T cell responses to AZD1222 COVID-19 vaccine. V lost 6 bases and J 6 bases, leaving 14 bases between the germline ends. The CDR3 extends over 13 amino acids. Germline V gives CDR1 ENHRY, CDR2 SYGVKD. Assay used: immunoSEQ multiplex PCR; TCRdb lists only in-frame clones, some missing. The data show 95,000 to 150,000 clones, with around 89% seen just once and under 4% held by the top ten. As regards this clone: What it binds is not known.

General study results and limits: Spike-specific TCR breadth and depth went up after people got two AZD1222 doses. Baseline seropositives among AZD1222 recipients totaled only 5 to 7. Every sample of the repertoires postdated the peak T cell response. Donors were mostly white British, more females; clonal diversity possibly underestimated.

V and J are TRBV10-3 and TRBJ1-2, with D hard to call. This specimen consisted of peripheral blood, obtained on day 0 of AZD1222 vaccination. This TCR came from an adult in good health. This CDR3 reads CAIRKDPFDGYTF. For the CDR3, the DNA is TGTGCCATCAGGAAGGACCCGTTCGATGGCTACACCTTC.